These 26 T cell receptor beta chains originate from one sample sequenced in a study of T-cell reconstitution after alpha-beta-depleted transplantation in children. This sample's TCRbeta library carried unique molecular identifier barcodes. TCRdb re-called the PCR reads with MiXCR, one entry per CDR3 protein. The sample holds around 300,000 distinct CDR3 sequences, approximately 23% seen once. The material sequenced was PBMCs, mostly from graft donor cells, taken 180 days after TCRalphabeta/CD19-depleted stem cell transplant. These receptors were collected from a male patient between 10 and 17 years old who had a stem cell transplant for acute lymphoblastic leukemia, so the T cells may come from the graft donor.

The chain uses TRBV4-1 and TRBJ2-7, with D maybe TRBD1 (6 bases). The CDR3 has 16 amino acids. Trimming stripped 2 bases from V and 3 bases from J, with 17 bases between. Looked up from germline, CDR1 is MGHRA and CDR2 is YSYEKL. The CDR3 DNA reads TGCGCCAGCAGCCAATCCCCTCGACAGGTGATCTACGAGCAGTACTTC. Protein: CASSQSPRQVIYEQYF.

The CDR3 sequence is CASSLPAAYNEQFF. The CDR3 bases are TGCGCCAGCAGCTTGCCAGCAGCCTACAATGAGCAGTTCTTC. The J gene is TRBJ2-1, the V gene TRBV5-1; D gene uncertain. V dropped 1 base and J dropped 2 bases, with 7 bases sitting between them. Germline CDR1 is SGHRS and CDR2 is YFSETQ. This CDR3 spans 14 amino acids.

The chain recombines TRBV11-2 with TRBJ2-5, with D maybe TRBD2 (6 bases). CDR3 size: 18 residues. The V end lost 3 bases, the J end lost 2 bases, and 22 bases lay between the germline ends. Germline CDR1 is SGHAT and CDR2 is FQNNGV. The CDR3: CASSLVTGGIEAQETQYF. CDR3 nucleotide sequence: TGTGCCAGCAGCTTGGTGACGGGCGGGATTGAGGCTCAAGAGACCCAGTACTTC.

This chain links TRBV7-6 with TRBJ2-5; D remains ambiguous. In germline, CDR1 is SGHVS, CDR2 FNYEAQ. The CDR3 is made up of 15 amino acids. V lost 1 base, J lost 1 base, and 10 bases lay in between. CDR3 nucleotides: TGTGCCAGCAGCTTAGGACACTCCTTCCAAGAGACCCAGTACTTC. This sequence encodes CASSLGHSFQETQYF.

The chain carries TRBV6-5 and TRBJ2-1; D call uncertain. The V gene's germline CDR1 is MNHEY and CDR2 SVGAGI. This CDR3 spans 14 amino acids. Trimming pared 2 bases from V and 5 bases from J, leaving 10 bases between. The CDR3 is CASSYRMGHNEQFF. The CDR3 nucleotides are TGTGCCAGCAGTTACAGGATGGGTCACAATGAGCAGTTCTTC.

The rearrangement links TRBV9 to TRBJ1-1; 8 nucleotides line up with TRBD1. The CDR3 has 18 residues. V lost 0 bases and J lost 1; bases outside the gene matches: 11. Germline CDR1 is SGDLS and CDR2 is YYNGEE. The CDR3 DNA reads as TGTGCCAGCAGCGTAGAAGGCAGGGGGCCTGCATCGAACACTGAAGCTTTCTTT. Amino acids: CASSVEGRGPASNTEAFF.

The chain joins TRBV5-1 to TRBJ2-1, with D possibly matching TRBD1 (5 bases). Germline V gives CDR1 SGHRS, CDR2 YFSETQ. The CDR3 extends over 14 amino acids. With 4 bases removed from V and 7 bases from J, the gap between germline ends came to 15 bases. The CDR3 DNA is TGCGCCAGCAGCCTTAGGGGCACGAGTAATGAGCAGTTCTTC. The encoded protein is CASSLRGTSNEQFF.

The chain is built from TRBV15 and TRBJ1-2, with 12 bases lining up with TRBD1. Germline lookup yields CDR1 LNHNV and CDR2 YYDKDF (reference sequence). V shed 5 bases, J shed 5 bases, and the junction held 12 bases outside the gene matches. The length of the CDR3 is 17 residues. The chain's CDR3 is CATSPLPPGQGAYGYTF. As DNA, the CDR3 is TGTGCCACCAGCCCTCTCCCCCCGGGACAGGGGGCTTATGGCTACACCTTC.

This clonotype was seen only a few times. V usage is TRBV6-2 or TRBV6-3 and J usage is TRBJ1-1, with D uncertain. V dropped 0 bases and J dropped 3 bases, with 20 bases sitting between them. Germline V gene data show CDR1 as MNHEY and CDR2 as SVGEGT. The CDR3 sequence is 18 residues long. In nucleotides, the CDR3 is TGTGCCAGCAGTTACTCATATCATTTCCCCAGGCAGGACACTGAAGCTTTCTTT. Its protein product is CASSYSYHFPRQDTEAFF.

The genes are TRBV9 and TRBJ2-5; 10 bases are shared with TRBD1. The CDR3 loop spans 15 amino acids. The germline V gene has CDR1 SGDLS and CDR2 YYNGEE. J gave up 7 bases and V 1 base, and 7 bases lay outside the gene matches. CDR3 loop: CASSVWDRGMGTQYF. The CDR3 bases are TGTGCCAGCAGCGTATGGGACAGGGGAATGGGGACCCAGTACTTC.

The J gene is TRBJ2-3, the V gene TRBV11-2; the match to TRBD2 covers 8 bases. The CDR3 consists of 17 residues. With V trimmed by 3 bases and J by 0 bases, 8 bases remained unmatched. Germline V CDR1 and CDR2: SGHAT, FQNNGV. The CDR3 DNA reads as TGTGCCAGCAGCTTGGCCCATAGCGGGGACAGCACAGATACGCAGTATTTT. Residues: CASSLAHSGDSTDTQYF.

J is TRBJ2-1 and V is TRBV2; TRBD2 matches at 12 bases. The V gene end was trimmed by 1 base and the J gene end by 8 bases; junction bases not matched to a gene: 6. The CDR3 is 16 amino acids. Germline CDR1 and CDR2: SNHLY and FYNNEI. DNA of the CDR3: TGTGCCAGCAGTGAAGTTCTAGCGGGAGGGCCGTATGAGCAGTTCTTC. Protein product: CASSEVLAGGPYEQFF.

The V call is TRBV7-3, the J call TRBJ2-3, with D unresolved. V lost 2 bases and J lost 0, with 3 bases in between. The V gene's germline CDR1 is SGHTA and CDR2 FQGTGA. The CDR3 is 13 residues long. DNA of the CDR3: TGTGCCAGCAGCTTAGTCAGCACAGATACGCAGTATTTT. It is translated as CASSLVSTDTQYF.

This chain uses TRBV11-1 with TRBJ2-4; 12 bases are shared with TRBD2. This CDR3 comprises 15 residues. V shed 5 bases, J shed 8 bases, and the junction held 7 bases outside the gene matches. In germline, CDR1 is SGHAT, CDR2 FQDESV (reference sequence). This CDR3 is CASSVRTSGKYIQYF. The CDR3 coding sequence is TGTGCCAGCAGCGTTCGGACTAGCGGGAAGTACATTCAGTACTTC. The full variable domain, in which reference TRBV11-1 and TRBJ2-4 provide the parts outside the CDR3, is EAEVAQSPRYKITEKSQAVAFWCDPISGHATLYWYRQILGQGPELLVQFQDESVVDDSQLPKDRFSAERLKGVDSTLKIQPAELGDSAMYLCASSVRTSGKYIQYFGAGTRLSVL.

This clonotype was seen more than once but under ten times. The rearrangement uses TRBV4-1 and TRBJ2-5, with 7 bases that match TRBD1. V gave up 1 base and J gave up 7 bases; unmatched junction bases: 9. CDR3 size: 15 residues. The germline V gene has CDR1 MGHRA and CDR2 YSYEKL. The CDR3 DNA reads as TGCGCCAGCAGCCAAGGGACAGGCCTTTTGGGGACCCAGTACTTC. Its translation is CASSQGTGLLGTQYF.

The V gene is TRBV20-1, the J gene TRBJ2-5; no definite D call. Trimming shortened V by 0 bases and J by 0 bases, and 2 bases separated the two germline ends. Germline-derived CDR1 and CDR2 are DFQATT and SNEGSKA (reference sequence). The CDR3 consists of 12 residues. CDR3 region: CSAREYQETQYF. CDR3 bases: TGCAGTGCTAGAGAGTACCAAGAGACCCAGTACTTC.

This clonotype was observed a handful of times. The chain carries TRBV29-1 and TRBJ2-7; unclear D gene. The length of the CDR3 is 13 residues. V was shortened by 7 bases and J by 1 base, with 14 bases between the two germline ends. In germline, CDR1 is SQVTM, CDR2 ANQGSEA. CDR3 DNA: TGCAGCGGAACACTTGTCGGGTCCTACGAGCAGTACTTC. Protein product: CSGTLVGSYEQYF.

This clonotype was seen repeatedly, ten times or more. This chain connects TRBV7-2 to TRBJ2-6, with unresolved D. The CDR3 has 18 residues. Germline CDR1 and CDR2: SGHTA and FQGNSA. V gave up 0 bases and J gave up 2 bases, with 14 bases separating them. CDR3 bases: TGTGCCAGCAGCTTAGCTCCCCCTCGGACGACTGGGGCCAACGTCCTGACTTTC. This gives the protein CASSLAPPRTTGANVLTF. Full variable domain (remainder filled in from reference TRBV7-2 and TRBJ2-6): GAGVSQSPSNKVTEKGKDVELRCDPISGHTALYWYRQSLGQGLEFLIYFQGNSAPDKSGLPSDRFSAERTGGSVSTLTIQRTQQEDSAVYLCASSLAPPRTTGANVLTFGAGSRLTVL.

The rearrangement links TRBV20-1 to TRBJ2-7; TRBD2 matches at 7 bases. Germline CDR1 and CDR2: DFQATT and SNEGSKA (reference sequence). The CDR3 spans 14 residues. J was trimmed by 2 bases and V by 2 bases; bases with no gene match: 6. The CDR3 nucleotides read TGCAGTGCTAGATCTGGAGCGGGAACCTACGAGCAGTACTTC. This translates into CSARSGAGTYEQYF.

The rearrangement uses TRBV5-1 and TRBJ2-1; D not certain. This CDR3 is 11 amino acids long. The V end was cut by 4 bases, the J end by 7 bases, with 6 bases between. Germline values: CDR1 SGHRS, CDR2 YFSETQ. The CDR3 protein is CASSTTNEQFF. In DNA form, the CDR3 reads TGCGCCAGCAGCACCACGAATGAGCAGTTCTTC.

This clonotype was observed at least ten times. The V and J genes are TRBV29-1 and TRBJ2-7; D uncertain. Trimming stripped 4 bases from V and 1 base from J, with 14 bases between. CDR1 and CDR2 (germline): SQVTM, ANQGSEA. CDR3 length: 14 residues. For the CDR3, the DNA is TGCAGCGTTGCGGGTGCCCCGGATTCCTACGAGCAGTACTTC. Its protein is CSVAGAPDSYEQYF.

The table lists this clonotype with a few counts. The rearrangement joins TRBV25-1 to TRBJ2-1, with TRBD2 identical over 7 bases. Trimming at V came to 8 bases and at J to 7 bases, leaving 14 bases not matched to a gene. Germline loops: CDR1 MGHDK, CDR2 SYGVNS. The CDR3 consists of 15 residues. The CDR3 DNA is TGTGCCAGCTGTCAAAGGAGCGGGAACGGTAATGAGCAGTTCTTC. This gives the protein CASCQRSGNGNEQFF.

The V and J genes are TRBV5-8 and TRBJ1-1, with a weak D call TRBD1 (5 bases). V dropped 2 bases and J dropped 7 bases, with 18 bases sitting between them. CDR3 length: 15 amino acids. Germline V CDR1 and CDR2: SGHTS, YDEGEE. The CDR3 DNA is TGTGCCAGCAGCTTAAAGTCCAGATCCACAGGTGAAGCTTTCTTT. Amino acids: CASSLKSRSTGEAFF.

V is TRBV7-3 and J is TRBJ2-7; 9 positions agree with TRBD2. Trimming at V came to 5 bases and at J to 6 bases, leaving 11 bases not matched to a gene. This CDR3 contains 15 residues. Per the germline V gene, CDR1 is SGHTA and CDR2 is FQGTGA. The CDR3 reads CASSQVAGVQGEQYF. The CDR3 bases are TGTGCCAGCAGCCAAGTAGCGGGAGTACAAGGCGAGCAGTACTTC.

The table lists this clonotype with a few counts. The chain joins TRBV5-1 to TRBJ2-1; possibly TRBD1 or TRBD2 for D (5 bases each). The V gene's germline CDR1 is SGHRS and CDR2 YFSETQ. The CDR3 has 15 amino acids. The germline V and J ends were trimmed by 1 base and 4 bases, with 12 bases remaining between them. CDR3 DNA sequence: TGCGCCAGCAGCTTGACGGGACCTCTATACAATGAGCAGTTCTTC. It codes for CASSLTGPLYNEQFF.

This clonotype showed up many times. This chain connects TRBV7-8 to TRBJ1-5; weak D call: TRBD1 (5 bases). CDR1 SGHVS and CDR2 FQNEAQ come from the germline V gene. V lost 5 bases, J lost 5 bases, and 10 bases lay in between. CDR3 length: 13 amino acids. In DNA, the CDR3 is TGTGCCAGCAGCCCCGGGACGTATCAGCCCCAGCATTTT. Translating gives CASSPGTYQPQHF.